Below are 7 T cell receptor beta chains sequenced from a single sample in a study of T cells in Graves' hyperthyroidism and ophthalmopathy. Amplification of TCR beta CDR3 regions was performed using RNA transcripts as template. A set of HTBI primers served as the primers for a first-round RT-PCR of the TCR CDR3. MiXCR, run by TCRdb on the multiplex PCR reads, gives a single entry per CDR3 protein. The table shows some 440,000 distinct CDR3 sequences, with about 15% occurring only once. Material: blood. These receptors were obtained from a woman aged 18-29 years with Graves' hyperthyroidism.

This clonotype has at least ten counts. The chain uses TRBV20-1 and TRBJ2-7; D is perhaps TRBD2 (6 bases). This CDR3 comprises 12 residues. Per the germline V gene, CDR1 is DFQATT and CDR2 is SNEGSKA (reference sequence). V lost 1 base to trimming and J lost 5 bases, with 9 bases between them. The CDR3 spells CSARARLDEQYF. The DNA of the CDR3 is TGCAGTGCTAGAGCGAGACTAGACGAGCAGTACTTC.

This chain links TRBV19 with TRBJ2-3; D not certain. V gave up 4 bases and J gave up 6 bases, with 11 bases separating them. The germline gives CDR1 LNHDA, CDR2 SQIVND (reference sequence). This CDR3 region has 13 residues. The chain's CDR3 is CASSNQGRDTQYF. CDR3 bases: TGTGCCAGTAGTAACCAAGGCCGGGATACGCAGTATTTT.

Concerning this clonotype: A much bigger clone sits one base away, suggesting this may be a read error. The chain joins TRBV6-1 to TRBJ2-2; D remains unclear. Trimming left V 6 bases short and J 7 bases short, with 12 bases between. There are 13 residues in the CDR3. Germline V CDR1 and CDR2: MNHNS, SASEGT. The CDR3: CASRTMSFGELFF. CDR3 coding DNA: TGTGCCAGCAGAACTATGAGTTTCGGGGAGCTGTTTTTT.

Only a few counts were recorded for this clonotype. V usage is TRBV19 and J usage is TRBJ1-5, with D tentatively TRBD1 (5 bases). This CDR3 has 13 amino acids. The germline V and J ends were trimmed by 7 bases and 1 base, with 8 bases remaining between them. Germline CDR1 reads LNHDA; CDR2 reads SQIVND (reference sequence). CDR3 protein: CASKYRSNQPQHF. CDR3 nucleotides: TGTGCCAGTAAGTACAGGAGCAATCAGCCCCAGCATTTT.

Many counts were recorded for this clonotype. The gene calls are TRBV12-3 or TRBV12-4 and TRBJ2-7, with D perhaps given as TRBD1 or TRBD2 (5 bases each). The CDR3 is made up of 12 amino acids. V lost 4 bases and J 4 bases, leaving 8 bases between the germline ends. The CDR3 is CASSWDEYEQYF. CDR3 coding DNA: TGTGCCAGCAGTTGGGACGAGTACGAGCAGTACTTC.

This clonotype was seen many times. The chain employs TRBV6-5 and TRBJ1-1; D is undetermined. Trimming shortened V by 0 bases and J by 0 bases, and 2 bases separated the two germline ends. The germline CDR1 and CDR2 sequences are MNHEY and SVGAGI. The CDR3 runs 13 residues. CDR3 residues: CASSYSMNTEAFF. The CDR3 nucleotides are TGTGCCAGCAGTTACTCAATGAACACTGAAGCTTTCTTT.

This clonotype was counted ten times or more. The V call is TRBV7-9, the J call TRBJ2-7; 9 bases fit TRBD2. The CDR3 contains 13 residues. Germline CDR1 and CDR2: SEHNR and FQNEAQ (reference sequence). Trimming cost V 3 bases and J 5 bases; bases outside gene matches: 2. In DNA form, the CDR3 reads TGTGCCAGCAGCTTTAGCGGGAGAGACGAGCAGTACTTC. Encoded protein: CASSFSGRDEQYF.